A single sample gave rise to the 32 T cell receptor beta chains below, sequenced in a study of beta chain features in type 1 diabetes. The whole isolated RNA underwent reverse transcription, so sequencing captured expressed TCRB transcripts. The table came from immunoSEQ multiplex PCR; TCRdb's copy has only in-frame clones and leaves some out. The sample lists just over 600,000 clones, roughly 16% occurring once. Specimen: naive CD4+ T cells from blood. The receptors derive from a young man in good health.

This clone was detected a few times. The rearrangement links TRBV13 to TRBJ1-1, with D perhaps matching TRBD1 (6 bases). CDR3 length: 17 residues. CDR1 PRHDT and CDR2 FYEKMQ come from the germline V gene (reference sequence). V lost 1 base, J lost 4 bases, and 19 bases lay in between. This CDR3 reads CASSLVVTGRAGTEAFF. The CDR3 DNA reads as TGTGCCAGCAGCTTAGTGGTGACAGGTAGGGCGGGCACTGAAGCTTTCTTT.

The rearrangement uses TRBV7-2 and TRBJ2-5; no firm D call. The CDR3 has 14 residues. V was trimmed by 2 bases and J by 0 bases, leaving 7 bases between them. Germline assignment: CDR1 SGHTA and CDR2 FQGNSA. The CDR3 DNA reads as TGTGCCAGCAGCTTAAATGAGTACCAAGAGACCCAGTACTTC. Translating it yields CASSLNEYQETQYF. Full variable domain (missing parts from reference TRBV7-2 and TRBJ2-5): GAGVSQSPSNKVTEKGKDVELRCDPISGHTALYWYRQSLGQGLEFLIYFQGNSAPDKSGLPSDRFSAERTGGSVSTLTIQRTQQEDSAVYLCASSLNEYQETQYFGPGTRLLVL.

This rearrangement joins TRBV5-1 to TRBJ1-5, with unresolved D. This CDR3 comprises 13 residues. V was cut by 4 bases and J by 2 bases, with 7 bases left in between. From germline, CDR1 is SGHRS and CDR2 YFSETQ. The CDR3 sequence: CASSRLGNQPQHF. The DNA for the CDR3 is TGCGCCAGCAGCAGGTTGGGCAATCAGCCCCAGCATTTT.

This clone was picked up many times. The gene calls are TRBV10-3 and TRBJ2-2; D not certain. The ends were cut back, 3 bases at V and 6 bases at J, with 5 bases in the middle. Germline V gene data show CDR1 as ENHRY and CDR2 as SYGVKD. The CDR3 extends over 12 amino acids. The CDR3 coding sequence is TGTGCCATCAGTGAAACCGCCGGGGAGCTGTTTTTT. Its translation is CAISETAGELFF.

The chain recombines TRBV5-1 with TRBJ2-5; D gene ambiguous. V was clipped by 1 base and J by 2 bases, with 6 bases between them. CDR3 length: 13 residues. Germline V gene sequence: CDR1 SGHRS, CDR2 YFSETQ. This chain's CDR3 is CASSLSQQETQYF. The CDR3 DNA reads as TGCGCCAGCAGCTTGAGCCAACAAGAGACCCAGTACTTC. Based on the CDR3 plus reference TRBV5-1 and TRBJ2-5, the full variable domain is KAGVTQTPRYLIKTRGQQVTLSCSPISGHRSVSWYQQTPGQGLQFLFEYFSETQRNKGNFPGRFSGRQFSNSRSEMNVSTLELGDSALYLCASSLSQQETQYFGPGTRLLVL.

V usage is TRBV5-1 and J usage is TRBJ1-1; possible D gene TRBD1, 5 bases. This CDR3 spans 15 amino acids. Germline assignment: CDR1 SGHRS and CDR2 YFSETQ. V was trimmed by 2 bases and J by 1 base, leaving 12 bases between them. CDR3 amino acids: CASSLLGPRNTEAFF. As DNA, the CDR3 is TGCGCCAGCAGCTTATTGGGGCCCCGGAACACTGAAGCTTTCTTT.

This clone has more than one count but fewer than ten. The rearrangement uses TRBV7-9 and TRBJ1-2; D is uncertain. The germline V gene has CDR1 SEHNR and CDR2 FQNEAQ (reference sequence). CDR3 size: 16 residues. The ends were cut back, 3 bases at V and 1 base at J, with 15 bases in the middle. This CDR3 is CASSFRSSGINYGYTF. CDR3 nucleotide sequence: TGTGCCAGCAGCTTTCGCTCGAGTGGAATTAACTATGGCTACACCTTC.

This chain links TRBV5-1 with TRBJ2-3; tentative D call: TRBD1 (6 bases). Germline V gene sequence: CDR1 SGHRS, CDR2 YFSETQ. This CDR3 has 16 residues. The V end was cut by 4 bases, the J end by 4 bases, with 19 bases between. The CDR3 protein is CASSMGTQLPPDTQYF. CDR3 DNA: TGCGCCAGCAGCATGGGGACACAACTTCCACCAGATACGCAGTATTTT. The full variable domain, rest sourced from reference TRBV5-1 and TRBJ2-3, is KAGVTQTPRYLIKTRGQQVTLSCSPISGHRSVSWYQQTPGQGLQFLFEYFSETQRNKGNFPGRFSGRQFSNSRSEMNVSTLELGDSALYLCASSMGTQLPPDTQYFGPGTRLTVL.

This chain uses TRBV7-3 with TRBJ2-3; D is undetermined. V lost 0 bases and J lost 0, with 7 bases in between. Germline CDR1 SGHTA, CDR2 FQGTGA. CDR3 size: 15 residues. This chain's CDR3 is CASSLTEGSTDTQYF. CDR3 in DNA: TGTGCCAGCAGCTTAACGGAAGGCAGCACAGATACGCAGTATTTT.

The chain joins TRBV4-2 to TRBJ2-3, with 7 positions matching TRBD1. Germline V gene lookup returns CDR1 LGHNA and CDR2 YNFKEQ. Germline trimming cut 0 bases from V and 2 bases from J; bases unmatched to any gene: 8. This CDR3 is 17 amino acids long. This CDR3 reads CASSQEAQGVFTDTQYF. The CDR3 DNA reads TGTGCCAGCAGCCAAGAGGCCCAGGGGGTTTTCACAGATACGCAGTATTTT.

In its sample, this clone was seen a few times. The chain combines TRBV7-2 with TRBJ2-3; TRBD1 might be the D (6 bases). Germline values: CDR1 SGHTA, CDR2 FQGNSA. V gave up 4 bases and J gave up 4 bases, with 6 bases separating them. This CDR3 has 12 residues. For the CDR3, the DNA is TGTGCCAGCAGCTCAGGGGCAGATACGCAGTATTTT. It is translated as CASSSGADTQYF. Filled out from reference TRBV7-2 and TRBJ2-3, the complete variable domain reads GAGVSQSPSNKVTEKGKDVELRCDPISGHTALYWYRQSLGQGLEFLIYFQGNSAPDKSGLPSDRFSAERTGGSVSTLTIQRTQQEDSAVYLCASSSGADTQYFGPGTRLTVL.

The chain employs TRBV9 and TRBJ2-1; 9 bases agree with TRBD2. The germline gives CDR1 SGDLS, CDR2 YYNGEE. After removal of 0 bases from V and 8 bases from J, the junction contained 3 bases not matched to a gene. The CDR3 contains 14 residues. The CDR3 DNA follows: TGTGCCAGCAGCGTAGGGCGACTAGCGGATGAGCAGTTCTTC. Translating it yields CASSVGRLADEQFF.

This clone appeared a few times. V gene TRBV20-1 combines with J gene TRBJ1-1; the D is unclear. Per the germline V gene, CDR1 is DFQATT and CDR2 is SNEGSKA (reference sequence). V was shortened by 4 bases and J by 2 bases, with 5 bases between the two germline ends. This CDR3 has 11 residues. This CDR3 is CSAKSNTEAFF. DNA of the CDR3: TGCAGTGCTAAATCCAACACTGAAGCTTTCTTT.

V and J are TRBV7-3 and TRBJ2-2, with 14 bases lining up with TRBD2. Germline CDR1 is SGHTA and CDR2 is FQGTGA. V gave up 5 bases and J gave up 3 bases; unmatched junction bases: 11. The CDR3 covers 19 residues. CDR3 in amino acids: CASSRFKGLAGDHTGELFF. In DNA, the CDR3 is TGTGCCAGCAGCCGCTTCAAGGGACTAGCGGGAGACCACACCGGGGAGCTGTTTTTT.

The genes are TRBV5-1 and TRBJ2-3, with D unclear. Germline V gives CDR1 SGHRS, CDR2 YFSETQ. Trimming shortened V by 5 bases and J by 4 bases, and 14 bases separated the two germline ends. This CDR3 region has 14 residues. The CDR3 DNA reads as TGCGCCAGCAGAATGCCGGAGTCGTCAGATACGCAGTATTTT. This translates into CASRMPESSDTQYF.

The chain recombines TRBV5-6 with TRBJ2-1, with D possibly TRBD1 on 5 matching bases. CDR1 and CDR2 (germline): SGHDT, YYEEEE. V gave up 3 bases and J gave up 10 bases, with 8 bases separating them. CDR3 length: 11 residues. The CDR3 DNA is TGTGCCAGCAGCTCCAGGGAAGAGCAGTTCTTC. Translated, it gives CASSSREEQFF.

This clone turned up a few times. This sample includes further DNA sequences coding for the same CDR3. This rearrangement joins TRBV18 to TRBJ1-3; weak D call: TRBD1 (5 bases). V lost 0 bases, J lost 4 bases, and 7 bases lay in between. The CDR3 extends over 14 amino acids. CDR1 and CDR2 from the germline V gene are KGHSH and LQKENI. This CDR3 is CASSPPSGGNTIYF. The CDR3 DNA reads as TGTGCCAGCTCACCACCGTCAGGGGGAAACACCATATATTTT.

DNA of the CDR3: TGCGCCAGCAGCCAGATCGGGACCGTTGGTACGCAGTATTTT. This encodes CASSQIGTVGTQYF. The V and J genes are TRBV4-3 and TRBJ2-3; D tentatively reads TRBD1 or TRBD2 (5 bases each). With 3 bases removed from V and 8 bases from J, the gap between germline ends came to 15 bases. Looked up from germline, CDR1 is LGHNA and CDR2 is YSLEER. This CDR3 comprises 14 residues.

This clone was detected only a few times. The rearrangement uses TRBV7-2 and TRBJ2-1; no definite D call. There are 11 residues in the CDR3. Between the trimmed V and J ends, which lost 5 bases and 3 bases, there was a span of 2 bases. Per the germline V gene, CDR1 is SGHTA and CDR2 is FQGNSA. Here the CDR3 reads CASSHYNEQFF. CDR3 DNA: TGTGCCAGCAGCCACTACAATGAGCAGTTCTTC.

J is TRBJ1-5 and V is TRBV9; D is possibly TRBD1 (6 bases). The V gene's germline CDR1 is SGDLS and CDR2 YYNGEE. Between the trimmed V and J ends, which lost 1 base and 11 bases, there was a span of 16 bases. The CDR3 runs 14 residues. CDR3 region: CASSVRGEDSTQHF. CDR3 DNA sequence: TGTGCCAGCAGCGTAAGGGGGGAAGATAGTACCCAGCATTTT. Complete variable domain (other parts from reference TRBV9 and TRBJ1-5): DSGVTQTPKHLITATGQRVTLRCSPRSGDLSVYWYQQSLDQGLQFLIQYYNGEERAKGNILERFSAQQFPDLHSELNLSSLELGDSALYFCASSVRGEDSTQHFGDGTRLSIL.

The chain is built from TRBV28 and TRBJ2-3; 7 positions match TRBD1. There are 14 residues in the CDR3. Trimming removed 5 bases from V and 1 base from J; junction bases left unmatched: 3. Per germline, CDR1 MDHEN and CDR2 SYDVKM. The CDR3 region has the DNA TGTGCCAGCAGTGTCACAGGGGGCACAGATACGCAGTATTTT. As protein: CASSVTGGTDTQYF.

The CDR3 bases are TGTGCCAGTACCCCAGAGATGCTTAGCAATCAGCCCCAGCATTTT. Protein product: CASTPEMLSNQPQHF. The chain links TRBV2 to TRBJ1-5, with D hard to call. Trimming cost V 9 bases and J 0 bases, with 15 bases left between them. Per germline, CDR1 SNHLY and CDR2 FYNNEI. CDR3 length equals 15 residues.

The chain joins TRBV20-1 to TRBJ1-1; D gene unclear. The CDR3 extends over 10 amino acids. Germline CDR1 DFQATT, CDR2 SNEGSKA (reference sequence). CDR3 in DNA: TGCAGGGGTTCCATGGCTGAAGCTTTCTTT. Protein product: CRGSMAEAFF.

The chain uses TRBV21-1 and TRBJ1-5; TRBD1, the table's D call, was not compared with the DNA. TRBV21-1 is listed as a pseudogene. There are 15 residues in the CDR3. CDR3 region: CASSAHGTANQPQHF. The CDR3 nucleotides are TGTGCCAGCAGCGCGCACGGGACAGCCAATCAGCCCCAGCATTTT.

The V gene is TRBV7-2, the J gene TRBJ1-2, with 7 bases matching TRBD1. Losses at the gene ends were 1 base for V and 2 bases for J; bases not matched to a gene: 1. The length of the CDR3 is 14 residues. CDR1 and CDR2 (germline): SGHTA, FQGNSA. The CDR3 DNA follows: TGTGCCAGCAGCTTAGGCAGGGGGAACTATGGCTACACCTTC. It is translated as CASSLGRGNYGYTF.

There are a few counts of this clone. The J gene is TRBJ2-7, the V gene TRBV7-9, with D perhaps given as TRBD1 or TRBD2 (5 bases each). The CDR3 is made up of 14 amino acids. V was clipped by 5 bases and J by 5 bases, with 16 bases between them. Per germline, CDR1 SEHNR and CDR2 FQNEAQ (reference sequence). The CDR3 loop is CASSPRDALHEQYF. CDR3 sequence (DNA): TGTGCCAGCAGCCCCCGGGACGCCCTCCACGAGCAGTACTTC. The complete variable domain, with remaining parts taken from reference TRBV7-9 and TRBJ2-7, reads DTGVSQNPRHKITKRGQNVTFRCDPISEHNRLYWYRQTLGQGPEFLTYFQNEAQLEKSRLLSDRFSAERPKGSFSTLEIQRTEQGDSAMYLCASSPRDALHEQYFGPGTRLTVT.

The gene calls are TRBV5-1 and TRBJ2-7; 8 bases match TRBD1. The CDR3 length is 15 residues. V was pared by 0 bases and J by 2 bases, with 4 bases of the junction left unmatched. In germline, CDR1 is SGHRS, CDR2 YFSETQ. The CDR3 nucleotides read TGCGCCAGCAGCTTGGCTGGACAGGGTCCCTACGAGCAGTACTTC. Translation: CASSLAGQGPYEQYF.

This clone was counted only a few times. CDR3 residues: CASRERAGASNEQFF. CDR3 DNA sequence: TGTGCCAGCAGAGAAAGAGCGGGAGCGAGTAATGAGCAGTTCTTC. The chain joins TRBV7-2 to TRBJ2-1; 8 bases are a match to TRBD2. J was trimmed by 7 bases and V by 6 bases; bases with no gene match: 11. The germline V gene has CDR1 SGHTA and CDR2 FQGNSA. This CDR3 spans 15 amino acids.

The chain carries TRBV29-1 and TRBJ2-6; D is ambiguous. V was pared by 3 bases and J by 1 base, with 16 bases between. This CDR3 has 17 amino acids. Germline lookup yields CDR1 SQVTM and CDR2 ANQGSEA. This CDR3 reads CSVEGGWAGSGANVLTF. CDR3 sequence (DNA): TGCAGCGTTGAGGGTGGGTGGGCTGGTTCTGGGGCCAACGTCCTGACTTTC.

The CDR3 DNA reads TGTGCCAGCAGCCGATGGTCCCAGCATTTT. Translated: CASSRWSQHF. V and J are TRBV28 and TRBJ1-5, with no clear D. The V gene's germline CDR1 is MDHEN and CDR2 SYDVKM. Trimming shortened V by 6 bases and J by 11 bases, and 8 bases separated the two germline ends. The CDR3 runs to 10 residues. The complete variable domain, with remaining parts taken from reference TRBV28 and TRBJ1-5, reads DVKVTQSSRYLVKRTGEKVFLECVQDMDHENMFWYRQDPGLGLRLIYFSYDVKMKEKGDIPEGYSVSREKKERFSLILESASTNQTSMYLCASSRWSQHFGDGTRLSIL.

This clone was seen a few times. The V and J genes are TRBV18 and TRBJ2-1; TRBD1 agrees at 10 bases. The germline V gene encodes CDR1 KGHSH and CDR2 LQKENI. After removal of 3 bases from V and 7 bases from J, the junction contained 3 bases not matched to a gene. CDR3 length equals 14 residues. The CDR3 protein is CASSPGQGWNEQFF. The CDR3 nucleotides are TGTGCCAGCTCACCGGGACAGGGGTGGAATGAGCAGTTCTTC.

The rearrangement uses TRBV7-9 and TRBJ1-1; the D gene is possibly TRBD1 (5 bases). Trimming took off 3 bases at V and 6 bases at J, with 8 bases between the two ends. CDR1 SEHNR and CDR2 FQNEAQ come from the germline V gene (reference sequence). The CDR3 extends over 12 amino acids. This chain's CDR3 is CASSFRGAEAFF. In DNA, the CDR3 is TGTGCCAGCAGCTTTAGGGGCGCTGAAGCTTTCTTT.